These 29 T cell receptor beta chains were all obtained from the same sample, sequenced in a study of blood T cell repertoires in COVID-19 (dated by TCRdb to between 2020 and 2021). Library preparation was by the immunoSEQ multiplex PCR assay. TCRdb took this table from immuneACCESS and kept in-frame rearrangements with V and J called. Such tables lack part of the clones; where checked against another copy, unresolved V genes explain under half of the gap, and the rest is unexplained. In all, the sample holds a few hundred thousand clones, and 83% of those were seen once. Clones ranked in the top ten supply about 5% of the sample. The sequencing sample was made of peripheral blood. These receptors all come from a man aged 55-75 years who had recovered from COVID-19.

This clone was observed once. This chain connects TRBV7-9 to TRBJ2-3, with 9 nucleotides matching TRBD1. V shed 5 bases and J 4 bases; nucleotides not matched to a gene: 13. The CDR3 covers 17 residues. The germline CDR1 and CDR2 sequences are SEHNR and FQNEAQ (reference sequence). CDR3 in DNA: TGTGCCAGCAGCCCACGGACGGACAGGGGAATTTCAGATACGCAGTATTTT. It specifies CASSPRTDRGISDTQYF.

The chain couples TRBV7-9 to TRBJ1-2, with 7 positions matching TRBD1. The CDR3 covers 15 residues. The germline V gene encodes CDR1 SEHNR and CDR2 FQNEAQ (reference sequence). V lost 5 bases to trimming and J lost 2 bases; unmatched junction nucleotides: 8. CDR3: CASSPSGQTNYGYTF. CDR3 DNA sequence: TGTGCCAGCAGCCCGTCGGGACAGACCAACTATGGCTACACCTTC.

The chain links TRBV4-1 to TRBJ2-1; possibly TRBD2 for D (6 bases). The CDR3 consists of 16 residues. The V gene's germline CDR1 is MGHRA and CDR2 YSYEKL. Trimming cost V 1 base and J 6 bases, with 16 bases left between them. This chain's CDR3 is CASSQGLAGPSNEQFF. The CDR3, as DNA: TGCGCCAGCAGCCAAGGTCTGGCGGGACCCTCCAATGAGCAGTTCTTC.

The CDR3 nucleotides are TGTGCCACCACCAAGAATAGCCGAAGACAAGAGACCCAGTACTTC. Translation gives CATTKNSRRQETQYF. The gene calls are TRBV5-4 and TRBJ2-5, with D unclear. Germline-derived CDR1 and CDR2 are SGHNT and YYREEE (reference sequence). V lost 9 bases, J lost 2 bases, and 20 bases lay in between. This CDR3 spans 15 amino acids.

This chain uses TRBV29-1 with TRBJ1-2, with a possible D match to TRBD1 (6 bases). This CDR3 spans 12 amino acids. CDR1 and CDR2 (germline): SQVTM, ANQGSEA. Trimming removed 4 bases at V and 8 bases at J, with 14 bases between. The CDR3 nucleotides are TGCAGCGTTGGCCAGGGGATCGGAGGCTACACCTTC. Translated: CSVGQGIGGYTF.

J is TRBJ2-5 and V is TRBV7-9; TRBD1 might be the D (5 bases). V was pared by 4 bases and J by 1 base, with 16 bases between. The CDR3 extends over 16 amino acids. Germline-derived CDR1 and CDR2 are SEHNR and FQNEAQ (reference sequence). In DNA form, the CDR3 reads TGTGCCAGCAGCTCCAGGTCCTCGACAGTCCAAGAGACCCAGTACTTC. It specifies CASSSRSSTVQETQYF.

V is TRBV29-1 and J is TRBJ2-3; tentative D call: TRBD2 (5 bases). V shed 7 bases and J shed 1 base, with 12 bases lying between them. The CDR3 is 13 amino acids. CDR1 is SQVTM and CDR2 is ANQGSEA in the germline V gene. Here the CDR3 DNA reads TGCAGCGCGCGGACTTGGCGCACAGATACGCAGTATTTT. Its translation: CSARTWRTDTQYF.

This clone was picked up many times. The chain's CDR3 is CASSLGRGSAFF. In DNA, the CDR3 is TGTGCCAGCAGCTTAGGAAGGGGGTCGGCTTTCTTT. The rearrangement uses TRBV7-9 and TRBJ1-1, with D maybe TRBD1 (6 bases). This CDR3 is built from 12 residues. Trimming shortened V by 1 base and J by 11 bases, and 11 bases separated the two germline ends. Germline V gives CDR1 SEHNR, CDR2 FQNEAQ (reference sequence).

This chain's CDR3 is CASSLSHLYEQYF. The CDR3 nucleotides read TGTGCCAGCAGCCTATCCCATCTCTACGAGCAGTACTTC. This chain uses TRBV6-5 with TRBJ2-7; D gene ambiguous. The CDR3 extends over 13 amino acids. V lost 6 bases, J lost 3 bases, and 12 bases lay in between. Per the germline V gene, CDR1 is MNHEY and CDR2 is SVGAGI.

The chain uses TRBV7-9 and TRBJ2-7; possible D gene TRBD2, 6 bases. Trimming pared 3 bases from V and 3 bases from J, leaving 12 bases between. CDR3 length: 14 amino acids. Germline V gene lookup returns CDR1 SEHNR and CDR2 FQNEAQ (reference sequence). The CDR3 sequence: CASSFGLGLYEQYF. CDR3 bases: TGTGCCAGCAGCTTTGGATTGGGACTCTACGAGCAGTACTTC.

This chain joins TRBV27 and TRBJ2-7; the D gene is possibly TRBD2 (6 bases). V lost 6 bases and J lost 0, with 9 bases in between. CDR1 is MNHEY, CDR2 SMNVEV, per germline (reference sequence). The CDR3 is 13 residues long. Written as DNA, the CDR3 is TGTGCCAGCAGCGCGGGGAACTCCTACGAGCAGTACTTC. It yields the protein CASSAGNSYEQYF.

This clone was detected a few times. The genes are TRBV19 and TRBJ1-5; D gene ambiguous. The V end was cut by 5 bases, the J end by 2 bases, with 10 bases between. The CDR3 runs to 14 residues. Germline assignment: CDR1 LNHDA and CDR2 SQIVND (reference sequence). DNA of the CDR3: TGTGCCAGTAGTTTCGCAGGCGGCAATCAGCCCCAGCATTTT. Translating gives CASSFAGGNQPQHF.

A few counts support this clone. The genes are TRBV9 and TRBJ1-3; possible D gene TRBD1, 6 bases. Germline loops: CDR1 SGDLS, CDR2 YYNGEE. With 4 bases removed from V and 5 bases from J, the gap between germline ends came to 10 bases. The length of the CDR3 is 13 residues. The CDR3 DNA is TGTGCCAGCAGCCCAGGACAGAGAAACACCATATATTTT. Encoded protein: CASSPGQRNTIYF.

The chain carries TRBV5-4 and TRBJ2-7, with 12 bases identical to TRBD1. Looked up from germline, CDR1 is SGHNT and CDR2 is YYREEE (reference sequence). Trimming at V came to 2 bases and at J to 7 bases, leaving 7 bases not matched to a gene. This CDR3 has 15 amino acids. CDR3 sequence reads: CASSFPGQGAREQYF. The DNA of the CDR3 is TGTGCCAGCAGCTTTCCGGGACAGGGGGCGCGTGAGCAGTACTTC. Supplemented by reference TRBV5-4 and TRBJ2-7, the full variable domain reads ETGVTQSPTHLIKTRGQQVTLRCSSQSGHNTVSWYQQALGQGPQFIFQYYREEENGRGNFPPRFSGLQFPNYSSELNVNALELDDSALYLCASSFPGQGAREQYFGPGTRLTVT.

The rearrangement joins TRBV2 to TRBJ2-2, with 9 bases fitting TRBD1. The CDR3 sequence is 16 residues long. The germline CDR1 and CDR2 sequences are SNHLY and FYNNEI. V shed 8 bases and J 5 bases; nucleotides not matched to a gene: 12. The CDR3 loop is CASRRDREFGTGELFF. In DNA, the CDR3 is TGTGCCAGCCGACGGGACAGGGAGTTTGGGACCGGGGAGCTGTTTTTT.

The chain links TRBV27 to TRBJ2-7; possibly TRBD2 for D (5 bases). Germline V gene data show CDR1 as MNHEY and CDR2 as SMNVEV (reference sequence). Trimming removed 5 bases at V and 4 bases at J, with 15 bases between. CDR3 length equals 14 residues. The CDR3 DNA follows: TGTGCCAGCAGTACCTTACTAGACCAATACGAGCAGTACTTC. This codes for CASSTLLDQYEQYF.

The chain employs TRBV27 and TRBJ2-1, with TRBD2 matching 11 bases. The trim removed 6 bases at V and 3 bases at J, leaving 7 bases unmatched. There are 16 residues in the CDR3. The germline V gene has CDR1 MNHEY and CDR2 SMNVEV (reference sequence). CDR3 in DNA: TGTGCCAGCAGAATATCCGGGACTAGCGGCTACAATGAGCAGTTCTTC. Amino acids: CASRISGTSGYNEQFF.

The rearrangement joins TRBV28 to TRBJ2-7; 8 positions agree with TRBD2. The CDR3 has 16 residues. V shed 6 bases, J shed 0 bases, and the junction held 10 bases outside the gene matches. Germline V gives CDR1 MDHEN, CDR2 SYDVKM. The DNA of the CDR3 is TGTGCCAGCAGCCCGGGAGGGGTTTCGAGCTCCTACGAGCAGTACTTC. Its protein is CASSPGGVSSSYEQYF.

This chain joins TRBV3-1 (or the pseudogene TRBV3-2) and TRBJ2-1; D is possibly TRBD1 (5 bases). The V end lost 5 bases, the J end lost 4 bases, and 15 bases lay between the germline ends. The CDR3 covers 15 residues. Germline V lookup: CDR1 LGHDT, CDR2 YNNKEL (reference sequence). This CDR3 is CASSYASRQYNEQFF. CDR3 bases: TGTGCCAGCAGCTATGCGTCTAGACAGTACAATGAGCAGTTCTTC.

The chain links TRBV13 to TRBJ2-4; TRBD1 might be the D (6 bases). Trimming took 2 bases from V and 6 from J, leaving 14 bases between them. The CDR3 runs 15 residues. Germline V lookup: CDR1 PRHDT, CDR2 FYEKMQ (reference sequence). CDR3 nucleotides: TGTGCCAGCAGCTTACCCTCGGACAGAGGAAACATTCAGTACTTC. It codes for CASSLPSDRGNIQYF.

The V gene is TRBV9, the J gene TRBJ2-5; weak D call: TRBD2 (5 bases). CDR3 length: 14 residues. V was trimmed by 0 bases and J by 1 base, leaving 7 bases between them. CDR1 SGDLS and CDR2 YYNGEE come from the germline V gene. For the CDR3, the DNA is TGTGCCAGCAGCGTAGGGACTTCCCAAGAGACCCAGTACTTC. It yields the protein CASSVGTSQETQYF.

The chain uses TRBV5-1 and TRBJ1-2; perhaps TRBD1 as D (6 bases). Germline V lookup: CDR1 SGHRS, CDR2 YFSETQ. This CDR3 spans 14 amino acids. V lost 0 bases, J lost 6 bases, and 12 bases lay in between. The CDR3 here is CASSLAGGPDGYTF. CDR3 nucleotides: TGCGCCAGCAGCTTGGCGGGGGGGCCGGATGGCTACACCTTC.

The chain uses TRBV7-8 and TRBJ1-5; 9 nucleotides match TRBD1. Germline CDR1 SGHVS, CDR2 FQNEAQ. V lost 3 bases and J lost 4; bases outside the gene matches: 1. The CDR3 runs to 14 residues. CDR3 amino acids: CASSFGTGNQPQHF. The CDR3 DNA reads TGTGCCAGCAGCTTCGGGACAGGGAATCAGCCCCAGCATTTT.

The V and J genes are TRBV27 and TRBJ2-1, with unresolved D. CDR1 MNHEY and CDR2 SMNVEV come from the germline V gene (reference sequence). The V end was cut by 5 bases, the J end by 6 bases, with 11 bases between. This CDR3 has 13 amino acids. CDR3 sequence (DNA): TGTGCCAGCAGTGGCACGCCGTCCAATGAGCAGTTCTTC. Residues: CASSGTPSNEQFF.

The CDR3 nucleotides are TGTGCCAGCAGTCCCCCGACAGGGGGAGCCTCTGGAAACACCATATATTTT. It yields the protein CASSPPTGGASGNTIYF. V gene TRBV28 combines with J gene TRBJ1-3; TRBD1 aligns across 9 bases. V trimming: 5 bases; J trimming: 0 bases; junction bases outside the gene matches: 8. The CDR3 contains 17 residues. Germline assignment: CDR1 MDHEN and CDR2 SYDVKM.

The chain has TRBV5-4 and TRBJ1-2; D is ambiguous. Germline V gene data show CDR1 as SGHNT and CDR2 as YYREEE (reference sequence). This CDR3 is built from 14 residues. Trimming took off 1 base at V and 2 bases at J, with 9 bases between the two ends. The DNA for the CDR3 is TGTGCCAGCAGCTTGCCCGACAAAAACTATGGCTACACCTTC. Translated: CASSLPDKNYGYTF.

The chain joins TRBV4-1 to TRBJ1-2; 9 bases line up with TRBD1. The CDR3 spans 15 residues. V shed 6 bases, J shed 2 bases, and the junction held 7 bases outside the gene matches. Germline V gene sequence: CDR1 MGHRA, CDR2 YSYEKL. CDR3 loop: CASSQPGTGNYGYTF. The CDR3 DNA is TGCGCCAGCAGTCAACCAGGGACAGGGAACTATGGCTACACCTTC.

The CDR3 here is CASRDRDRGLAEAFF. DNA for the CDR3: TGTGCCAGCAGAGACCGGGACAGGGGGTTGGCTGAAGCTTTCTTT. This chain joins TRBV28 and TRBJ1-1; TRBD1 aligns across 11 bases. The V and J ends lost 6 bases and 6 bases, in that order; junction bases with no gene match: 9. The germline V gene encodes CDR1 MDHEN and CDR2 SYDVKM. This CDR3 contains 15 residues. The full variable domain, with the rest looked up from reference TRBV28 and TRBJ1-1, is DVKVTQSSRYLVKRTGEKVFLECVQDMDHENMFWYRQDPGLGLRLIYFSYDVKMKEKGDIPEGYSVSREKKERFSLILESASTNQTSMYLCASRDRDRGLAEAFFGQGTRLTVV.

This clone showed up just once. The rearrangement joins TRBV27 to TRBJ2-1; 11 positions agree with TRBD2. The trim removed 5 bases at V and 3 bases at J, leaving 6 bases unmatched. CDR3 size: 16 residues. Germline CDR1 is MNHEY and CDR2 is SMNVEV (reference sequence). The chain's CDR3 is CASSRIAGGLYNEQFF. In DNA, the CDR3 is TGTGCCAGCAGTCGCATAGCGGGGGGGCTCTACAATGAGCAGTTCTTC.